This T cell receptor beta chain was captured by sequencing in a study of CD8+ T cells in alopecia areata. Study-wide context: Each day, treated patients took oral tofacitinib twice, at 5 to 10 mg per dose. It was 6 to 18 months of tofacitinib, and then there were 6 months off drug.

Extracted RNA was reverse transcribed, and the resulting cDNA served as sequencing template. Sequencing was performed with immunoSEQ multiplex PCR; in TCRdb, only in-frame clones are kept and a portion is missing. The repertoire holds roughly 150,000 clones, with more than 45% as singletons. This CDR3 has 13 amino acids. Germline V gives CDR1 SQVTM, CDR2 ANQGSEA. V was shortened by 7 bases and J by 0 bases, with 12 bases between the two germline ends. In the case of this clone: Its antigen is currently unknown.

Study-wide results and caveats: Clonality in lesional scalp, especially alopecia totalis/universalis, exceeded that of normal scalp. Among the cells sequenced in scalp samples are also the resident alphabeta T cells of normal skin.

Source material: CD4+ T cells sorted from blood. The rearrangement joins TRBV29-1 to TRBJ1-1; no firm D call. This clonotype was sampled from a human donor with alopecia areata. The CDR3, as DNA: TGCAGCGCGAGCCGGGTCATGAACACTGAAGCTTTCTTT. It encodes CSASRVMNTEAFF.